The rows below give T cell receptor beta chains drawn from one sample of a study of shared T cell receptors in the human thymus. The method was immunoSEQ multiplex PCR; TCRdb's version includes in-frame clones alone and lacks a portion of them. In the table there are 700,000 or so clones, roughly 85% of which are singletons. These sequences were also reported in another study, on human thymus T cells.

Sequencing was performed on thymocytes. The receptor source for this set is a girl in the first two years of life with a congenital heart defect. CDR3s include the opening cysteine and the closing phenylalanine or tryptophan. A D gene is named only where the DNA matches it firmly. The listing skips clone size in some rows; elsewhere it reads once, few, many or a size class.

CDR3 protein: CASSGTANQNRGRRDTEAFF; CDR3 DNA: TGCGCCAGCAGCGGGACCGCGAACCAAAACAGGGGGCGCCGGGACACTGAAGCTTTCTTT; V gene: TRBV5-1; clone size: NA; D gene: TRBD1; J gene: TRBJ1-1
CDR3 protein: CASSQRCNSSNEKLFF; CDR3 DNA: TGCGCCAGCAGCCAAAGGTGCAACAGTTCGAATGAAAAACTGTTTTTT; V gene: TRBV4-1; clone size: few; D gene: NA; J gene: TRBJ1-4
CDR3 protein: CASSLTPDSSPLYNSPLHF; CDR3 DNA: TGTGCCAGCAGCTTAACCCCGGACAGCTCCCCTCTGTATAATTCACCCCTCCACTTT; V gene: TRBV7-9; clone size: NA; D gene: NA; J gene: TRBJ1-6
CDR3 protein: CASSVERQAIYGYTF; CDR3 DNA: TGTGCCAGCAGCGTAGAGAGACAGGCGATCTATGGCTACACCTTC; V gene: TRBV9; clone size: NA; D gene: NA; J gene: TRBJ1-2
CDR3 protein: CASSWDRINQPQHF; CDR3 DNA: TGTGCCAGCAGTTGGGACAGGATTAATCAGCCCCAGCATTTT; V gene: TRBV28; clone size: NA; D gene: TRBD1; J gene: TRBJ1-5
CDR3 protein: CASSRDRGPLYEQYF; CDR3 DNA: TGTGCCAGTAGCAGAGACAGGGGGCCTCTTTACGAGCAGTACTTC; V gene: TRBV19; clone size: NA; D gene: TRBD1; J gene: TRBJ2-7
CDR3 protein: CASTDRGGITGELFF; CDR3 DNA: TGTGCCAGCACGGACAGGGGAGGAATCACCGGGGAGCTGTTTTTT; V gene: TRBV27; clone size: NA; D gene: TRBD1; J gene: TRBJ2-2
CDR3 protein: CASTHSTGTNQPQHF; CDR3 DNA: TGTGCCAGCACCCACTCAACAGGGACGAATCAGCCCCAGCATTTT; V gene: TRBV6-1; clone size: NA; D gene: NA; J gene: TRBJ1-5
CDR3 protein: CASSLKGGPVNEQFF; CDR3 DNA: TGTGCCAGCAGCTTGAAGGGGGGGCCGGTCAATGAGCAGTTCTTC; V gene: TRBV5-8; clone size: NA; D gene: NA; J gene: TRBJ2-1
CDR3 protein: CASSPLQGRNEKLFF; CDR3 DNA: TGCGCCAGCAGTCCCTTACAGGGGCGTAATGAAAAACTGTTTTTT; V gene: TRBV4-1; clone size: NA; D gene: TRBD1; J gene: TRBJ1-4
CDR3 protein: CASSQDGAEPYEQYF; CDR3 DNA: TGTGCCAGCAGCCAAGATGGAGCGGAGCCCTACGAGCAGTACTTC; V gene: TRBV4-2; clone size: NA; D gene: NA; J gene: TRBJ2-7
CDR3 protein: CASSLRALNYGYTF; CDR3 DNA: TGCGCCAGCAGCCTCAGGGCCCTCAACTATGGCTACACCTTC; V gene: TRBV4-1; clone size: NA; D gene: NA; J gene: TRBJ1-2
CDR3 protein: CASSLRELNQPQHF; CDR3 DNA: TGTGCCAGCAGTTTAAGGGAGTTAAATCAGCCCCAGCATTTT; V gene: TRBV28; clone size: NA; D gene: NA; J gene: TRBJ1-5
CDR3 protein: CASSEGLHNEQFF; CDR3 DNA: TGTGCCAGCAGCGAGGGACTACACAATGAGCAGTTCTTC; V gene: TRBV7-9; clone size: few; D gene: TRBD2; J gene: TRBJ2-1
CDR3 protein: CASSPKGLMNTEAFF; CDR3 DNA: TGCGCCAGCAGCCCGAAGGGGCTGATGAACACTGAAGCTTTCTTT; V gene: TRBV4-3; clone size: NA; D gene: NA; J gene: TRBJ1-1
CDR3 protein: CASSKRQASGGTDTQYF; CDR3 DNA: TGTGCCAGCAGTAAAAGGCAGGCTAGCGGGGGCACAGATACGCAGTATTTT; V gene: TRBV25-1; clone size: NA; D gene: TRBD2; J gene: TRBJ2-3
CDR3 protein: CSVEGPRGDDLGRVNTEAFF; CDR3 DNA: TGCAGCGTTGAGGGTCCCCGCGGCGACGATTTGGGTCGAGTGAACACTGAAGCTTTCTTT; V gene: TRBV29-1; clone size: NA; D gene: NA; J gene: TRBJ1-1
CDR3 protein: CASRVNRKGTEAFF; CDR3 DNA: TGTGCCAGCAGGGTCAACAGGAAGGGGACTGAAGCTTTCTTT; V gene: TRBV6-1; clone size: few; D gene: NA; J gene: TRBJ1-1
CDR3 protein: CASSPSPLGRGGTDTQYF; CDR3 DNA: TGTGCCAGCAGCCCTAGTCCCCTCGGGCGGGGGGGCACAGATACGCAGTATTTT; V gene: TRBV11-2; clone size: NA; D gene: TRBD2; J gene: TRBJ2-3
CDR3 protein: CAWSPQGDPYNSPLHF; CDR3 DNA: TGTGCCTGGAGTCCACAGGGGGACCCGTATAATTCACCCCTCCACTTT; V gene: TRBV30; clone size: NA; D gene: TRBD1; J gene: TRBJ1-6
CDR3 protein: CASGGKGNTEAFF; CDR3 DNA: TGTGCCAGCGGGGGGAAAGGGAACACTGAAGCTTTCTTT; V gene: TRBV6-5; clone size: NA; D gene: NA; J gene: TRBJ1-1
CDR3 protein: CASSHIRGKPGGEQYF; CDR3 DNA: TGTGCCAGCAGTCACATCCGGGGGAAGCCAGGTGGGGAGCAGTACTTC; V gene: TRBV28; clone size: NA; D gene: NA; J gene: TRBJ2-7
CDR3 protein: CASSLTWARPVMRNTIYF; CDR3 DNA: TGCGCCAGCAGCCTTACCTGGGCCCGACCCGTTATGAGAAACACCATATATTTT; V gene: TRBV4-3; clone size: NA; D gene: NA; J gene: TRBJ1-3
CDR3 protein: CASRRDTNYGYTF; CDR3 DNA: TGTGCCAGCAGACGGGACACTAACTATGGCTACACCTTC; V gene: TRBV6-6; clone size: NA; D gene: NA; J gene: TRBJ1-2
CDR3 protein: CASGGAGVATGELFF; CDR3 DNA: TGTGCCAGCGGTGGGGCGGGGGTAGCCACCGGGGAGCTGTTTTTT; V gene: TRBV6-5; clone size: few; D gene: TRBD2; J gene: TRBJ2-2
CDR3 protein: CAISAQKLRRVTNYGYTF; CDR3 DNA: TGTGCCATCAGTGCACAAAAATTGAGACGGGTTACTAACTATGGCTACACCTTC; V gene: TRBV10-3; clone size: NA; D gene: NA; J gene: TRBJ1-2
CDR3 protein: CASSSTSRGSYNEQFF; CDR3 DNA: TGCGCCAGCAGCTCCACGTCCCGGGGGTCCTACAATGAGCAGTTCTTC; V gene: TRBV5-1; clone size: NA; D gene: NA; J gene: TRBJ2-1
CDR3 protein: CASSVSGGALSSYNSPLHF; CDR3 DNA: TGTGCCAGCAGCGTCAGCGGGGGTGCTTTGAGCTCCTATAATTCACCCCTCCACTTT; V gene: TRBV5-6; clone size: NA; D gene: NA; J gene: TRBJ1-6
CDR3 protein: CASSHLLAGGHLTKEQFF; CDR3 DNA: TGCGCCAGCAGCCACCTACTAGCGGGGGGGCACCTCACAAAGGAGCAGTTCTTC; V gene: TRBV4-1; clone size: NA; D gene: TRBD2; J gene: TRBJ2-1
CDR3 protein: CASSALGQTSSGNTIYF; CDR3 DNA: TGCGCCAGCAGCGCCTTGGGACAGACCAGCTCTGGAAACACCATATATTTT; V gene: TRBV5-1; clone size: NA; D gene: TRBD1; J gene: TRBJ1-3
CDR3 protein: CASSVTGLRYTEAFF; CDR3 DNA: TGTGCCAGCAGCGTCACGGGACTCAGGTACACTGAAGCTTTCTTT; V gene: TRBV9; clone size: NA; D gene: NA; J gene: TRBJ1-1
CDR3 protein: CASSPGGYQPQHF; CDR3 DNA: TGTGCCAGCTCACCGGGGGGTTACCAGCCCCAGCATTTT; V gene: TRBV18; clone size: NA; D gene: NA; J gene: TRBJ1-5
CDR3 protein: CASSEDGQGCPTEAFF; CDR3 DNA: TGTGCCAGCAGCGAAGACGGACAGGGATGTCCCACTGAAGCTTTCTTT; V gene: TRBV11-3; clone size: NA; D gene: TRBD1; J gene: TRBJ1-1
CDR3 protein: CASRLLAEHPTKQYF; CDR3 DNA: TGTGCCAGCAGATTACTAGCGGAACATCCTACGAAGCAGTACTTC; V gene: TRBV6-5; clone size: NA; D gene: TRBD2; J gene: TRBJ2-7
CDR3 protein: CASSMDRKGYGYTF; CDR3 DNA: TGTGCCAGCAGTATGGACAGGAAGGGCTATGGCTACACCTTC; V gene: TRBV2; clone size: NA; D gene: TRBD1; J gene: TRBJ1-2
CDR3 protein: CASSDSWTFYNEQFF; CDR3 DNA: TGTGCCAGCAGTGACTCCTGGACTTTTTACAATGAGCAGTTCTTC; V gene: TRBV25-1; clone size: NA; D gene: NA; J gene: TRBJ2-1
CDR3 protein: CASSFVAGGSRETQYF; CDR3 DNA: TGTGCCAGCAGCTTCGTAGCGGGGGGTTCAAGAGAGACCCAGTACTTC; V gene: TRBV5-5; clone size: NA; D gene: TRBD2; J gene: TRBJ2-5
CDR3 protein: CASKESFPTDYGYTF; CDR3 DNA: TGTGCCAGCAAAGAAAGTTTTCCGACAGACTATGGCTACACCTTC; V gene: TRBV6-1; clone size: NA; D gene: NA; J gene: TRBJ1-2
CDR3 protein: CASRIRGIAKNIQYF; CDR3 DNA: TGTGCCAGTCGCATCAGGGGAATAGCCAAAAACATTCAGTACTTC; V gene: TRBV19; clone size: NA; D gene: NA; J gene: TRBJ2-4
CDR3 protein: CASSQGMTPATNEKLFF; CDR3 DNA: TGCGCCAGCAGCCAAGGTATGACACCGGCAACTAATGAAAAACTGTTTTTT; V gene: TRBV4-3; clone size: NA; D gene: NA; J gene: TRBJ1-4
CDR3 protein: CASSLLNRDKKDSPLHF; CDR3 DNA: TGCGCCAGCAGTCTTCTTAACCGGGACAAGAAAGATTCCCCCCTCCACTTT; V gene: TRBV5-1; clone size: NA; D gene: NA; J gene: TRBJ1-6